This entry features one TCR beta chain sequence. The CDR3 runs 18 residues. Trimming cost V 0 bases and J 1 base, with 19 bases left between them. Looked up from germline, CDR1 is LGHNA and CDR2 is YSLEER. TCRdb reanalysed the PCR reads using MiXCR and keeps one entry per CDR3 protein. The data show about 640,000 distinct CDR3 sequences, with nearly 20% seen just once and 0.85% to 0.9% held by the top ten. This specimen comes from a study of molecular identifiers for immune sequencing clone quantification. Sequencing was done on a sample of naive CD8+ T cells from blood, with Jurkat cell RNA spiked in. As for subset: FACS-sorted CD8+CD4-CCR7+CD45RA+ naive T cells. The chain couples TRBV4-3 to TRBJ2-7; possibly TRBD1 for D (5 bases). The receptor comes from a human donor in good health. Some libraries in this study had Jurkat cell RNA spiked in. The CDR3 loop reads CASSQDLSRALGSYEQYF. CDR3 in DNA: TGCGCCAGCAGCCAAGATTTAAGCAGGGCGTTGGGGTCCTACGAGCAGTACTTC.